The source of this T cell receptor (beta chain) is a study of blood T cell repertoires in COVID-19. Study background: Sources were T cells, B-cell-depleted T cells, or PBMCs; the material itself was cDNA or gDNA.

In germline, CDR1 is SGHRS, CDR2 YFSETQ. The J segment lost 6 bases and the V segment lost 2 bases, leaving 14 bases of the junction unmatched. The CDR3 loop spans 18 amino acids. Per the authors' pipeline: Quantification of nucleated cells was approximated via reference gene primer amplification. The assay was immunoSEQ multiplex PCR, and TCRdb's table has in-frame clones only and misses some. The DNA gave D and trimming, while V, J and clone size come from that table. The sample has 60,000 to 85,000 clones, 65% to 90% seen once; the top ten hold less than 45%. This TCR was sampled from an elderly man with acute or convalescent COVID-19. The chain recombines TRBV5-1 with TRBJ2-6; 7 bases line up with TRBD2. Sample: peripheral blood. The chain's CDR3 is CASSFLAGTGGLANVLTF. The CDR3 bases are TGCGCCAGCAGCTTCCTTGCTGGGACGGGAGGTCTGGCCAACGTCCTGACTTTC.